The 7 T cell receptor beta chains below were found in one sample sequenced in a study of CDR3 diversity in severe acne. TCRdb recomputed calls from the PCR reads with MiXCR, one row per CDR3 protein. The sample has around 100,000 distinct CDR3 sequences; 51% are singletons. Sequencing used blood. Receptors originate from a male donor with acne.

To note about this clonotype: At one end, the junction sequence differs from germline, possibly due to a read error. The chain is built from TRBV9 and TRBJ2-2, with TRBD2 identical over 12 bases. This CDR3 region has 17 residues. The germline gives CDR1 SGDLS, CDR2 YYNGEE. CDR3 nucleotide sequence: TGTGCCAGCAGCGTAGATCTGACTAGCGGGAGTTCCGGGGAGCTGTGTTTT. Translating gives CASSVDLTSGSSGELCF.

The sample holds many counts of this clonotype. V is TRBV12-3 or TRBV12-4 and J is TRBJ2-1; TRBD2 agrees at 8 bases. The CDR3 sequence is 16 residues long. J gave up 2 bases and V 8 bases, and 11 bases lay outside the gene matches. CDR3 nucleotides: TGTGCCAGCCGTTCTGCACGGGAGGGAACCTACAATGAGCAGTTCTTC. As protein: CASRSAREGTYNEQFF.

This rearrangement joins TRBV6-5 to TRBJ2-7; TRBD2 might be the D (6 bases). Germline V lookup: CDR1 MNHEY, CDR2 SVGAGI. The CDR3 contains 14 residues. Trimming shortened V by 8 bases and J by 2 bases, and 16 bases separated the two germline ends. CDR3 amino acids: CASSSARGTYEQYF. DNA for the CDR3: TGTGCCAGCTCCAGTGCCCGGGGGACCTACGAGCAGTACTTC.

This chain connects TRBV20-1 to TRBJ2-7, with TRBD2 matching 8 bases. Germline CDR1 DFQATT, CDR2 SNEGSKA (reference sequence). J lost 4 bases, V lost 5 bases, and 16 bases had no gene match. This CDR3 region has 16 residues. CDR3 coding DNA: TGCAGTGCTCTAGATCGGGAAAGCGGGAGCGGATACGAGCAGTACTTC. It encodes CSALDRESGSGYEQYF.

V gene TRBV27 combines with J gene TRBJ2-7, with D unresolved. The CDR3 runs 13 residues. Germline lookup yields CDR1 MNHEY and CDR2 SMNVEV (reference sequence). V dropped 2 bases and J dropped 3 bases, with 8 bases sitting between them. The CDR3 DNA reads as TGTGCCAGCAGTTTAGGGGAACACTACGAGCAGTACTTC. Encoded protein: CASSLGEHYEQYF.

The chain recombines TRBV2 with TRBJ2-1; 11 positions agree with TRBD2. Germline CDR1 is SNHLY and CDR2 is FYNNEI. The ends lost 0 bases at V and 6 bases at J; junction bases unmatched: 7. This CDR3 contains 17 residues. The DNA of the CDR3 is TGTGCCAGCAGTGAAGCGCCGGCTAGCGGGAGGACCAATGAGCAGTTCTTC. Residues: CASSEAPASGRTNEQFF.

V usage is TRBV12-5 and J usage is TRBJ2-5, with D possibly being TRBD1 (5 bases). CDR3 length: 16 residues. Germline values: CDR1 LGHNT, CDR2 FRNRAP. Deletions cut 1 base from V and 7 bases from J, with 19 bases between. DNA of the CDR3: TGTGCTAGTGGTTTGGCCAGGGAATTCCAACATGGGACCCAGTACTTC. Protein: CASGLAREFQHGTQYF.